One and the same sample provided the 27 T cell receptor beta chains below, sequenced in a study of cytomegalovirus exposure and HLA in healthy donors. Here immunoSEQ multiplex PCR was the method, and the copy in TCRdb shows in-frame clones only, minus some. The sample contains 160,000 or so clones, 85% of which appear only once. The sequencing input was PBMCs. These receptors came from a man aged 25-40 years in good health and CMV-seropositive.

Only a few counts were recorded for this clone. The J gene is TRBJ1-3, the V gene TRBV6-5; D is uncertain. The CDR3 has 13 residues. V was clipped by 2 bases and J by 2 bases, with 4 bases between them. In germline, CDR1 is MNHEY, CDR2 SVGAGI. Written as DNA, the CDR3 is TGTGCCAGCAGTTACGGGCCTGGAAACACCATATATTTT. Its translation: CASSYGPGNTIYF.

The chain joins TRBV7-2 to TRBJ1-6; 8 bases are shared with TRBD1. The length of the CDR3 is 13 residues. Germline assignment: CDR1 SGHTA and CDR2 FQGNSA. The ends lost 4 bases at V and 9 bases at J; junction bases unmatched: 2. The CDR3 DNA reads as TGTGCCAGCAGCTGGGACAGGCTTTCACCCCTCCACTTT. Its translation: CASSWDRLSPLHF.

The chain couples TRBV5-4 to TRBJ1-2; no reliable D call. The germline V and J ends were trimmed by 5 bases and 5 bases, with 13 bases remaining between them. Germline V CDR1 and CDR2: SGHNT, YYREEE (reference sequence). The CDR3 runs to 13 residues. CDR3 in amino acids: CASSQVDVYGYTF. The CDR3 coding sequence is TGTGCCAGCAGTCAGGTTGACGTATATGGCTACACCTTC. The entire variable domain, with the rest obtained from reference TRBV5-4 and TRBJ1-2, is as follows: ETGVTQSPTHLIKTRGQQVTLRCSSQSGHNTVSWYQQALGQGPQFIFQYYREEENGRGNFPPRFSGLQFPNYSSELNVNALELDDSALYLCASSQVDVYGYTFGSGTRLTVV.

The rearrangement uses TRBV4-2 and TRBJ2-2; a possible D gene is TRBD2 (6 bases). Germline V gene data show CDR1 as LGHNA and CDR2 as YNFKEQ. The CDR3 is 16 residues long. V was pared by 4 bases and J by 0 bases, with 12 bases between. CDR3: CASSPYGGTNTGELFF. The CDR3 DNA reads as TGTGCCAGCAGCCCCTACGGGGGAACGAACACCGGGGAGCTGTTTTTT.

This clone was recorded only once. DNA of the CDR3: TGTGCCAGCTCACCACCAAACGGGGGGGCCGGTGAGCAGTTCTTC. Translated, it gives CASSPPNGGAGEQFF. This sequence joins TRBV18 and TRBJ2-1; 8 bases map to TRBD2. Germline-derived CDR1 and CDR2 are KGHSH and LQKENI. With 0 bases clipped from V and 9 bases from J, the junction kept 7 bases outside the gene matches. This CDR3 is built from 15 residues.

The chain uses TRBV27 and TRBJ2-3; tentatively, D is TRBD2 (6 bases). V lost 1 base to trimming and J lost 3 bases, with 20 bases between them. From germline, CDR1 is MNHEY and CDR2 SMNVEV (reference sequence). The CDR3 spans 18 residues. The CDR3 loop is CASSLFPPGDLGTDTQYF. For the CDR3, the DNA is TGTGCCAGCAGTTTATTCCCCCCGGGGGATCTCGGGACAGATACGCAGTATTTT.

This chain connects TRBV7-8 to TRBJ2-2; possible D gene TRBD2, 7 bases. V was cut by 11 bases and J by 2 bases, with 15 bases left in between. Germline V lookup: CDR1 SGHVS, CDR2 FQNEAQ. The CDR3 totals 14 residues. The CDR3 loop reads CASRGGSNTGELFF. The CDR3 bases are TGTGCCTCCCGCGGGGGCTCAAACACCGGGGAGCTGTTTTTT.

The chain carries TRBV5-6 and TRBJ2-5, with a weak D call TRBD2 (5 bases). V was pared by 0 bases and J by 1 base, with 10 bases between. The CDR3 is 15 residues long. Germline values: CDR1 SGHDT, CDR2 YYEEEE. This CDR3 reads CASSLDVGVQETQYF. The CDR3 DNA reads as TGTGCCAGCAGCTTGGACGTGGGAGTCCAAGAGACCCAGTACTTC.

The rearrangement uses TRBV7-9 and TRBJ1-5; no reliable D call. Trimming stripped 1 base from V and 2 bases from J, with 12 bases between. The length of the CDR3 is 16 residues. CDR1 is SEHNR and CDR2 is FQNEAQ in the germline V gene (reference sequence). CDR3 sequence reads: CASSLDPRYGNQPQHF. The CDR3 nucleotides are TGTGCCAGCAGCTTAGATCCTCGGTACGGCAATCAGCCCCAGCATTTT.

The rearrangement uses TRBV30 and TRBJ2-7, with 9 bases fitting TRBD1. Germline V lookup: CDR1 GTSNPN, CDR2 SVGIG (reference sequence). The junction had 6 bases not matched to a gene; V was cut back by 2 bases and J by 4 bases. This CDR3 contains 14 residues. The CDR3 here is CAWSPGQGFYEQYF. In nucleotides, the CDR3 is TGTGCCTGGAGTCCGGGACAGGGATTTTACGAGCAGTACTTC.

The V gene is TRBV7-9, the J gene TRBJ2-1; D is possibly TRBD2 (5 bases). The CDR3 has 13 residues. The V and J ends lost 3 bases and 5 bases respectively, with 8 bases between them. The V gene's germline CDR1 is SEHNR and CDR2 FQNEAQ (reference sequence). CDR3 nucleotide sequence: TGTGCCAGCAGCTTCGGACTTAACAATGAGCAGTTCTTC. Its translation: CASSFGLNNEQFF.

The chain combines TRBV18 with TRBJ1-1, with 11 positions matching TRBD1. CDR3 size: 16 residues. The germline gives CDR1 KGHSH, CDR2 LQKENI. V lost 5 bases, J lost 5 bases, and 10 bases stayed unmatched. CDR3 DNA: TGTGCCAGCTCAGATAGGACAGGGGGCGCGAGGACTGAAGCTTTCTTT. This gives the protein CASSDRTGGARTEAFF.

This chain uses TRBV6-6 with TRBJ2-1; D remains unclear. The V gene lost 3 bases and the J gene lost 8 bases, with 8 bases spanning the gap. Per germline, CDR1 MNHNY and CDR2 SVGAGI (reference sequence). The length of the CDR3 is 12 residues. This CDR3 reads CASSYSDYEQFF. The CDR3 DNA is TGTGCCAGCAGTTATTCAGACTATGAGCAGTTCTTC.

The J gene is TRBJ2-7, the V gene TRBV6-6; TRBD1 might be the D (5 bases). The CDR3 runs to 14 residues. V lost 2 bases to trimming and J lost 3 bases, with 11 bases between them. In germline, CDR1 is MNHNY, CDR2 SVGAGI (reference sequence). CDR3 amino acids: CASSYTSDSYEQYF. The CDR3 DNA reads as TGTGCCAGCAGTTACACCTCTGACAGCTACGAGCAGTACTTC.

J is TRBJ2-6 and V is TRBV7-9; 7 positions match TRBD1. CDR1 and CDR2 from the germline V gene are SEHNR and FQNEAQ (reference sequence). Trimming took 1 base from V and 7 from J; bases not matched to a gene: 13. The CDR3 loop spans 18 amino acids. CDR3 in DNA: TGTGCCAGCAGCTTAGGAGGGACAGTAAATGTCGTCGCCAACGTCCTGACTTTC. This codes for CASSLGGTVNVVANVLTF.

This chain links TRBV6-6 with TRBJ2-1, with 10 bases aligning to TRBD2. J lost 3 bases, V lost 5 bases, and 4 bases had no gene match. CDR1 is MNHNY, CDR2 SVGAGI, per germline (reference sequence). CDR3 length equals 15 residues. CDR3 sequence: CASSVLAGVYNEQFF. The CDR3 DNA reads as TGTGCCAGCAGTGTTCTAGCGGGGGTCTACAATGAGCAGTTCTTC.

This chain joins TRBV2 and TRBJ1-4; the D gene is possibly TRBD1 (5 bases). The CDR3 totals 13 residues. Germline CDR1 SNHLY, CDR2 FYNNEI. V lost 4 bases and J 13 bases, leaving 16 bases between the germline ends. The CDR3 DNA sequence: TGTGCCAGCAGTGTGGGGGAGGGCTTGCTACTGTTTTTT. Protein sequence: CASSVGEGLLLFF.

This chain links TRBV30 with TRBJ2-6; D is possibly TRBD1 (6 bases). Deletions cut 3 bases from V and 0 bases from J, with 12 bases between. This CDR3 contains 16 residues. Per germline, CDR1 GTSNPN and CDR2 SVGIG (reference sequence). CDR3 sequence: CAWRPGDHSGANVLTF. The DNA for the CDR3 is TGTGCCTGGAGGCCAGGGGATCACTCTGGGGCCAACGTCCTGACTTTC.

The rearrangement uses TRBV4-3 and TRBJ2-3; D is unresolved. From germline, CDR1 is LGHNA and CDR2 YSLEER. The V end was cut by 1 base, the J end by 0 bases, with 11 bases between. The length of the CDR3 is 16 residues. In DNA, the CDR3 is TGCGCCAGCAGCCAAGCCCCAGACTCTAGCACAGATACGCAGTATTTT. This sequence encodes CASSQAPDSSTDTQYF.

This sequence joins TRBV4-1 and TRBJ2-5, with 10 nucleotides matching TRBD2. The CDR3 runs to 15 residues. Per the germline V gene, CDR1 is MGHRA and CDR2 is YSYEKL. Trimming took 4 bases from V and 2 from J; bases not matched to a gene: 4. Written as DNA, the CDR3 is TGCGCCAGCAGCCGCCAGCGGGGGGGACAAGAGACCCAGTACTTC. Protein product: CASSRQRGGQETQYF.

The chain is built from TRBV7-2 and TRBJ2-3, with a tentative D call TRBD2 (7 bases). Germline V gives CDR1 SGHTA, CDR2 FQGNSA. V was trimmed by 5 bases and J by 5 bases, leaving 14 bases between them. The CDR3 length is 14 residues. DNA for the CDR3: TGTGCCAGCAGCGCGACGGGGGGCGAAGATACGCAGTATTTT. This translates into CASSATGGEDTQYF.

This clone was seen only once. The chain carries TRBV6-1 and TRBJ2-3; D uncertain. Looked up from germline, CDR1 is MNHNS and CDR2 is SASEGT. V lost 2 bases, J lost 1 base, and 13 bases lay in between. CDR3 size: 16 residues. The DNA of the CDR3 is TGTGCCAGCAGTGAAATTAGCTTAGCAGGCACAGATACGCAGTATTTT. Its translation is CASSEISLAGTDTQYF.

The chain couples TRBV7-2 to TRBJ2-7, with TRBD1 as a possible D gene (6 bases). V lost 1 base, J lost 4 bases, and 23 bases lay in between. CDR3 size: 18 residues. Germline CDR1 reads SGHTA; CDR2 reads FQGNSA. The DNA for the CDR3 is TGTGCCAGCAGCTTAGTTATTCAGGGGCCCACCGCGCCTTACGAGCAGTACTTC. This translates into CASSLVIQGPTAPYEQYF.

The V and J genes are TRBV9 and TRBJ2-7; D is possibly TRBD1 (5 bases). The V gene lost 4 bases and the J gene lost 0 bases, with 11 bases spanning the gap. The germline CDR1 and CDR2 sequences are SGDLS and YYNGEE. There are 14 residues in the CDR3. This CDR3 is CASSPQGTSYEQYF. The CDR3, as DNA: TGTGCCAGCAGCCCCCAGGGAACCTCCTACGAGCAGTACTTC.

The J gene is TRBJ1-4, the V gene TRBV7-6; D is ambiguous. Germline assignment: CDR1 SGHVS and CDR2 FNYEAQ. Trimming left V 5 bases short and J 0 bases short, with 7 bases between. This CDR3 comprises 14 residues. The CDR3 loop is CASSPQTTNEKLFF. In nucleotides, the CDR3 is TGTGCCAGCAGCCCTCAGACAACTAATGAAAAACTGTTTTTT. Complete variable domain (other parts from reference TRBV7-6 and TRBJ1-4): GAGVSQSPRYKVTKRGQDVALRCDPISGHVSLYWYRQALGQGPEFLTYFNYEAQQDKSGLPNDRFSAERPEGSISTLTIQRTEQRDSAMYRCASSPQTTNEKLFFGSGTQLSVL.

The chain is built from TRBV7-2 and TRBJ1-6; D gene ambiguous. Germline CDR1 is SGHTA and CDR2 is FQGNSA. The length of the CDR3 is 15 residues. V was trimmed by 5 bases and J by 7 bases, leaving 15 bases between them. The CDR3: CASSPTGSVNSPLHF. For the CDR3, the DNA is TGTGCCAGCAGCCCCACGGGATCCGTGAATTCACCCCTCCACTTT.

The rearrangement uses TRBV7-3 and TRBJ2-1; perhaps TRBD1 as D (8 bases). This CDR3 is 16 amino acids long. V was clipped by 4 bases and J by 3 bases, with 16 bases between them. In germline, CDR1 is SGHTA, CDR2 FQGTGA. CDR3 sequence reads: CASSSLNRGGYNEQFF. Here the CDR3 DNA reads TGTGCCAGCAGCTCACTCAACAGGGGGGGCTACAATGAGCAGTTCTTC.